The clone carrying this T cell receptor beta chain was recorded at least ten times. Antigen: not known. These data belong to a study of T cells in Graves' hyperthyroidism and ophthalmopathy. Across the whole study: Blood from the periphery was taken at initial diagnosis, before any treatment.

Study results and limitations: Most thyroid clonotypes with frequency above 0.001 were detected in blood.

This CDR3 has 15 amino acids. The V end was cut by 3 bases, the J end by 7 bases, with 15 bases between. The germline gives CDR1 WNHNN, CDR2 SYGVQD (reference sequence). The CDR3 regions of TCR beta were amplified from RNA transcripts. Primed by the HTBI set, a first-round RT-PCR was run on the TCR CDR3. TCRdb reprocessed the multiplex PCR reads via MiXCR and lists one record per CDR3 protein. The sample includes roughly 560,000 distinct CDR3 sequences, roughly 14% of them seen just once. Disease lasting under 3 months, a NOSPECS grade of at least 4, and a Clinical Activity Score of at least 3 were features of the ophthalmopathy patients.

The sequenced material came from blood. The chain uses TRBV10-1 and TRBJ2-2; D remains unclear. The origin of this receptor is a woman between 35 and 50 years old with Graves' ophthalmopathy. Written as DNA, the CDR3 is TGCGCCAGCAGTGACCAACAGAGAAACGGCGGGGAGCTGTTTTTT. Translated: CASSDQQRNGGELFF.